This T cell receptor (beta chain) was sequenced in a study of OX40 agonist ivuxolimab in advanced cancers. Study-level information: Patients enrolled in dose escalation were diagnosed with hepatocellular carcinoma, melanoma, renal cell or head and neck cancer. Prior anti-PD-1, anti-PD-L1 or anti-CTLA-4 therapy did not bar entry, and more than 35% had some.

The CDR3 has 12 amino acids. Germline V gives CDR1 SNHLY, CDR2 FYNNEI. The ends were cut back, 1 base at V and 4 bases at J, with 2 bases in the middle. Measured with immunoSEQ multiplex PCR; TCRdb has only the in-frame clones, and not every one. The data contain about 45,000 clones, over 70% of them singletons. As for this clone: Its target is unknown.

Study conclusions and caveats: Nonresponders included some who also had low normalized T-cell clonal expansion. Relative to CD4+ cells, CD8+ T cells on average had more expanded clones.

The specimen comprised CD4+ or CD8+ T cells sorted from blood, sampled in a trial of the OX40 agonist ivuxolimab. The chain recombines TRBV2 with TRBJ1-3; the D is unclear. This receptor was identified in an adult with an advanced solid tumor such as melanoma, head and neck, liver or kidney cancer. DNA for the CDR3: TGTGCCAGCAGTGAAGTGGGAAACACCATATATTTT. It yields the protein CASSEVGNTIYF.